A single T cell receptor (beta chain) is shown here with its context. Antigen: not known. The data belong to a study of shared clonotypes between healthy human individuals. Study-level background: CD4 naive cells filled three plates per donor, CD4 memory three, CD8 naive two and CD8 memory one. The study's findings and limits: Non-shared clonotypes had lower generation probabilities than clonotypes shared by all four sorted-subset donors.

Libraries were prepared by immunoSEQ multiplex PCR; TCRdb keeps only in-frame clonotypes and omits some of them. Of around 1.1 million clones in the sample, roughly 80% were seen once. This TCR derives from a man aged 18-30 years in good health. Some clones in this sample may be carry-over from other donors' samples. Sequenced material: memory CD4+ T cells from PBMCs. Described subset: CD45RA-negative fraction.

The CDR3 spells CASSLTLYNEQFF. For the CDR3, the DNA is TGTGCCAGCAGCTTAACCTTATACAATGAGCAGTTCTTC. The chain recombines TRBV7-9 with TRBJ2-1; D is ambiguous. V lost 2 bases and J lost 4, with 6 bases in between. The CDR3 consists of 13 residues. Germline loops: CDR1 SEHNR, CDR2 FQNEAQ (reference sequence).